This entry lists 8 T cell receptor beta chains sequenced from one sample in a study of T cells in Graves' hyperthyroidism and ophthalmopathy. The investigators amplified TCR beta CDR3 regions from RNA transcripts. In the first-round RT-PCR of the TCR CDR3, the HTBI primer set was used. TCRdb re-called the multiplex PCR reads through MiXCR, storing one row per CDR3 protein. The sample holds nearly 250,000 distinct CDR3 sequences, roughly 17% seen once. Sequencing was carried out using blood. The origin of the receptors is a woman in her late teens or twenties with Graves' ophthalmopathy.

The genes are TRBV9 and TRBJ2-5; 8 bases align to TRBD1. The CDR3 runs to 17 residues. Germline V gene data show CDR1 as SGDLS and CDR2 as YYNGEE. V lost 0 bases to trimming and J lost 5 bases; unmatched junction nucleotides: 12. The CDR3 DNA reads TGTGCCAGCAGCGTAGGAGGGGGCAGGGGGCTCGTGGAGACCCAGTACTTC. It codes for CASSVGGGRGLVETQYF.

The table lists this clonotype with many counts. V usage is TRBV7-8 and J usage is TRBJ2-7, with D possibly being TRBD1 (6 bases). This CDR3 is built from 13 residues. In germline, CDR1 is SGHVS, CDR2 FQNEAQ. The V end lost 5 bases, the J end lost 3 bases, and 11 bases lay between the germline ends. The CDR3 region is CASSEDSLYEQYF. In nucleotides, the CDR3 is TGTGCCAGCAGCGAGGACAGCCTCTACGAGCAGTACTTC.

This clonotype was detected many times. V gene TRBV2 combines with J gene TRBJ1-1; tentatively, D is TRBD1 (5 bases). Germline V gene data show CDR1 as SNHLY and CDR2 as FYNNEI. This CDR3 is built from 14 residues. V lost 5 bases, J lost 5 bases, and 15 bases lay in between. CDR3 in amino acids: CASSPGAEGTEAFF. The CDR3 coding sequence is TGTGCCAGCAGTCCCGGGGCGGAGGGGACTGAAGCTTTCTTT.

This clonotype showed up just a few times. This may come from a read error, since a much larger clone is one base off. The CDR3 spells CSARELGAVGQETQYF. CDR3 nucleotide sequence: TGCAGTGCTAGAGAATTGGGCGCGGTAGGACAAGAGACCCAGTACTTC. The chain combines TRBV20-1 with TRBJ2-5; D not resolved. The V end lost 0 bases, the J end lost 2 bases, and 16 bases lay between the germline ends. Germline V gene data show CDR1 as DFQATT and CDR2 as SNEGSKA (reference sequence). This CDR3 region has 16 residues.

The table lists this clonotype with many counts. The chain has TRBV28 and TRBJ1-1; a weak D match, TRBD1 (6 bases). The CDR3 has 14 amino acids. The germline V gene has CDR1 MDHEN and CDR2 SYDVKM. Trimming took 5 bases from V and 1 from J, leaving 11 bases between them. The CDR3 coding sequence is TGTGCCAGCAGTATAGGACAGAAGAACACTGAAGCTTTCTTT. The encoded protein is CASSIGQKNTEAFF.

This clonotype was recorded many times. V usage is TRBV20-1 and J usage is TRBJ1-1; 9 bases are shared with TRBD1. V lost 0 bases to trimming and J lost 1 base; unmatched junction nucleotides: 3. Germline values: CDR1 DFQATT, CDR2 SNEGSKA (reference sequence). There are 15 residues in the CDR3. The CDR3 reads CSARDQGQGNTEAFF. The DNA for the CDR3 is TGCAGTGCTAGAGATCAGGGACAGGGGAACACTGAAGCTTTCTTT.

The chain uses TRBV6-1 and TRBJ2-7; 9 nucleotides line up with TRBD1. The CDR3 spans 14 residues. Trimming removed 6 bases from V and 2 bases from J; junction bases left unmatched: 5. The germline gives CDR1 MNHNS, CDR2 SASEGT. CDR3 in amino acids: CASRAGTGTYEQYV. CDR3 nucleotide sequence: TGTGCCAGCAGAGCCGGGACAGGGACCTACGAGCAGTACGTC.

This clonotype was detected ten times or more. The chain carries TRBV20-1 and TRBJ1-4; unclear D gene. Between the trimmed V and J ends, which lost 0 bases and 8 bases, there was a span of 16 bases. Germline V gene lookup returns CDR1 DFQATT and CDR2 SNEGSKA (reference sequence). The CDR3 totals 15 residues. The CDR3 sequence is CSARDPSASEEKLFF. CDR3 coding DNA: TGCAGTGCTAGAGATCCGAGCGCATCCGAAGAAAAACTGTTTTTT.